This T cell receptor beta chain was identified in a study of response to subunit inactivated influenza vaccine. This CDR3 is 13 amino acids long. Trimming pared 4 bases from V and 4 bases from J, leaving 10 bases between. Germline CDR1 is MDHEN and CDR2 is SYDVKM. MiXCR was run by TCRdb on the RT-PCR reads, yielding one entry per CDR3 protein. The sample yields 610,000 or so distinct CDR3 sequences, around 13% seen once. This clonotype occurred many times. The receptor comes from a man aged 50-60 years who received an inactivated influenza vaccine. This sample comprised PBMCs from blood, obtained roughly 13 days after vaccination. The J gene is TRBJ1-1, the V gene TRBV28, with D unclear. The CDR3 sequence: CASSWVASTEAFF. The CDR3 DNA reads TGTGCCAGCAGTTGGGTGGCGAGCACTGAAGCTTTCTTT.